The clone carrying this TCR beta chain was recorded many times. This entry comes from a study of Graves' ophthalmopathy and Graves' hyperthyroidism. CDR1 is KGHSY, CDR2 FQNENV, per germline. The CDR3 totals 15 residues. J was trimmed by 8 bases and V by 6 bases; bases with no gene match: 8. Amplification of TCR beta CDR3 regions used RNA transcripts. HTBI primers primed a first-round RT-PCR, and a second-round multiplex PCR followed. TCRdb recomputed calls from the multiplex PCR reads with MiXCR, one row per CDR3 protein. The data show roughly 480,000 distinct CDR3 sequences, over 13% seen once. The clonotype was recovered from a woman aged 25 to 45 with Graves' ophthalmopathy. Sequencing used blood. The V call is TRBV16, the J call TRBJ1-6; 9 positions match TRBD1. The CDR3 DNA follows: TGTGCCAGCAGTTTGACCGGGACAGGGCATTCACCCCTCCACTTT. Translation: CASSLTGTGHSPLHF.